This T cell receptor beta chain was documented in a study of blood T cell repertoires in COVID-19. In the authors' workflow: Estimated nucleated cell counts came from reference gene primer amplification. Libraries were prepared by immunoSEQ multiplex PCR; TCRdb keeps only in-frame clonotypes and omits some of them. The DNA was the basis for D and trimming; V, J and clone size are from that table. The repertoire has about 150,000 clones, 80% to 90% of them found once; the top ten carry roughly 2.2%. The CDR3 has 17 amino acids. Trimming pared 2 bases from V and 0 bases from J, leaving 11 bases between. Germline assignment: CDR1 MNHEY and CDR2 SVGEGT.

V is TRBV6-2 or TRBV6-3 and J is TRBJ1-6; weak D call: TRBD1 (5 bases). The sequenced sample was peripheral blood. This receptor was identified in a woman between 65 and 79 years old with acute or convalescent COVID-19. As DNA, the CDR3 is TGTGCCAGCAGTTACGGGCAGGGATTCTCCTATAATTCACCCCTCCACTTT. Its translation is CASSYGQGFSYNSPLHF.